The 30 T cell receptor beta chains given below trace back to one sample, sequenced in a study of blood T cells in healthy people across ages (dated by TCRdb to the mid-2010s). The library was generated by 5' RACE. The instrument was an Illumina HiSeq 2500. A second PCR of roughly 7 to 11 cycles was run with a J-beta primer mix and a sample-barcoded 5' primer. TCRdb redid the processing of the public reads, applying fastp at Q25 and MiXCR, and retained in-frame beta chains. Duplicate CDR3 protein sequences are folded into a single record with the most common DNA and genes. The sample data list some 710,000 distinct CDR3 sequences, and approximately 22% of these were observed just once. The ten top clones hold around a fifth of the sample. Material for sequencing was blood. These receptors all come from a man in his 70s in good health.

This clonotype was seen a few times. The V and J genes are TRBV4-3 and TRBJ1-3; 7 bases are a match to TRBD1. This CDR3 comprises 17 residues. Germline CDR1 reads LGHNA; CDR2 reads YSLEER. V lost 1 base, J lost 1 base, and 7 bases stayed unmatched. The CDR3 DNA sequence: TGCGCCAGCAGCCAAGTAGGGACAGCGGGTTCTGGAAACACCATATATTTT. Protein product: CASSQVGTAGSGNTIYF.

This clonotype occurred many times. The V and J genes are TRBV5-1 and TRBJ2-7; possibly TRBD1 for D (6 bases). Germline V gene sequence: CDR1 SGHRS, CDR2 YFSETQ. V was pared by 4 bases and J by 0 bases, with 8 bases between. The CDR3 spans 13 residues. The CDR3 sequence: CASSADSSYEQYF. In DNA form, the CDR3 reads TGCGCCAGCAGCGCGGACAGCTCCTACGAGCAGTACTTC.

This clonotype was recorded at least ten times. The chain carries TRBV20-1 and TRBJ1-2; D remains ambiguous. The V end was cut by 3 bases, the J end by 2 bases, with 4 bases between. CDR3 length: 11 residues. Per the germline V gene, CDR1 is DFQATT and CDR2 is SNEGSKA (reference sequence). The CDR3 protein is CSASPNYGYTF. DNA of the CDR3: TGCAGTGCTAGCCCAAACTATGGCTACACCTTC.

This clonotype was seen only a few times. This chain connects TRBV5-1 to TRBJ1-2; D is possibly TRBD1 (5 bases). V dropped 0 bases and J dropped 5 bases, with 20 bases sitting between them. The CDR3 has 17 amino acids. The germline CDR1 and CDR2 sequences are SGHRS and YFSETQ. For the CDR3, the DNA is TGCGCCAGCAGCTTGGACGGGGCCGGGTCCCCGGGGTATGGCTACACCTTC. Its protein product is CASSLDGAGSPGYGYTF.

The table lists this clonotype with a few counts. This chain uses TRBV5-5 with TRBJ1-6, with 8 positions matching TRBD1. This CDR3 contains 18 residues. V shed 4 bases, J shed 3 bases, and the junction held 12 bases outside the gene matches. Germline assignment: CDR1 SGHKS and CDR2 YYEKEE (reference sequence). CDR3 DNA sequence: TGTGCCAGCAGCCCGGGACAGGATCCCCGGCTCTATAATTCACCCCTCCACTTT. It translates to CASSPGQDPRLYNSPLHF.

The rearrangement uses TRBV6-5 and TRBJ1-2; tentative D call: TRBD1 (6 bases). The V end lost 0 bases, the J end lost 1 base, and 12 bases lay between the germline ends. This CDR3 has 16 residues. Germline V lookup: CDR1 MNHEY, CDR2 SVGAGI. The CDR3 spells CASSYSTGGFNYGYTF. CDR3 coding DNA: TGTGCCAGCAGTTACTCGACGGGGGGCTTTAACTATGGCTACACCTTC.

This clonotype has just a few counts. The rearrangement uses TRBV20-1 and TRBJ1-4; possible D gene TRBD1, 5 bases. In germline, CDR1 is DFQATT, CDR2 SNEGSKA (reference sequence). Trimming cost V 6 bases and J 5 bases, with 16 bases left between them. The CDR3 extends over 14 amino acids. DNA of the CDR3: TGCAGTGCCCCCCTTCGGAGGGGCAATGAAAAACTGTTTTTT. This gives the protein CSAPLRRGNEKLFF.

There are a few counts of this clonotype. This chain connects TRBV24-1 to TRBJ2-1, with D maybe TRBD2 (6 bases). V dropped 4 bases and J dropped 7 bases, with 19 bases sitting between them. This CDR3 has 16 amino acids. Germline lookup yields CDR1 KGHDR and CDR2 SFDVKD. The CDR3 spells CATSDSGTGVRNEQFF. As DNA, the CDR3 is TGTGCCACCAGTGACTCCGGGACGGGAGTTCGGAATGAGCAGTTCTTC.

In regard to this clonotype: One end of the junction varies from germline; a read error may be responsible. The gene calls are TRBV12-3 or TRBV12-4 and TRBJ2-5; the D is unclear. The end of the DNA fits TRBJ2-7 better, so the J call may be wrong. The CDR3 is 12 amino acids. CDR3 protein: CASSDDSHEQYF. The CDR3 DNA follows: TGTGCCAGCAGTGATGACTCCCACGAGCAGTACTTC.

This clonotype occurred a few times. The CDR3: CASSLALDTDTQYF. DNA of the CDR3: TGTGCCAGCAGCTTAGCGCTGGATACAGATACGCAGTATTTT. The J gene is TRBJ2-3, the V gene TRBV7-9; D is unclear. V lost 0 bases, J lost 3 bases, and 7 bases lay in between. Germline values: CDR1 SEHNR, CDR2 FQNEAQ (reference sequence). The CDR3 totals 14 residues.

This clonotype was seen ten or more times. The V and J genes are TRBV29-1 and TRBJ1-1; perhaps TRBD1 as D (5 bases). Germline V gene data show CDR1 as SQVTM and CDR2 as ANQGSEA. The CDR3 is made up of 14 amino acids. V was pared by 3 bases and J by 2 bases, with 13 bases between. CDR3: CSVDVGGVNTEAFF. The CDR3 nucleotides are TGCAGCGTTGACGTCGGGGGAGTAAACACTGAAGCTTTCTTT.

This clonotype was counted many times. This chain connects TRBV5-1 to TRBJ2-5; D is undetermined. Germline assignment: CDR1 SGHRS and CDR2 YFSETQ. V was shortened by 5 bases and J by 2 bases, with 10 bases between the two germline ends. The CDR3 consists of 13 residues. The CDR3 reads CASRPTEQETQYF. The CDR3 DNA is TGCGCCAGCAGGCCCACAGAACAAGAGACCCAGTACTTC.

V gene TRBV12-3 or TRBV12-4 combines with J gene TRBJ2-3, with 8 nucleotides matching TRBD2. The CDR3 is 16 residues long. V shed 2 bases, J shed 4 bases, and the junction held 8 bases outside the gene matches. This CDR3 reads CASSLSREGWADTQYF. Here the CDR3 DNA reads TGTGCCAGCAGTTTATCCCGGGAGGGGTGGGCAGATACGCAGTATTTT.

This clonotype was counted between two and nine times. This chain joins TRBV9 and TRBJ2-3, with 8 bases identical to TRBD1. With 6 bases clipped from V and 4 bases from J, the junction kept 7 bases outside the gene matches. This CDR3 spans 14 amino acids. From germline, CDR1 is SGDLS and CDR2 YYNGEE. CDR3 loop: CASTQQGVSDTQYF. CDR3 in DNA: TGTGCCAGCACCCAACAGGGGGTGTCAGATACGCAGTATTTT.

The chain joins TRBV12-3 or TRBV12-4 to TRBJ1-3; no firm D call. V was cut by 3 bases and J by 2 bases, with 8 bases left in between. There are 14 residues in the CDR3. Written as DNA, the CDR3 is TGTGCCAGCAGTTTTGGGTGGACTGGAAACACCATATATTTT. Translated: CASSFGWTGNTIYF.

The gene calls are TRBV29-1 and TRBJ1-1, with D possibly matching TRBD1 (5 bases). The V and J ends lost 1 base and 11 bases respectively, with 11 bases between them. Germline assignment: CDR1 SQVTM and CDR2 ANQGSEA. The CDR3 contains 11 residues. The CDR3 DNA reads as TGCAGCGTTGAAGTGGGGGTTGGCGCTTTCTTT. Its protein is CSVEVGVGAFF.

The table lists this clonotype with many counts. V and J are TRBV20-1 and TRBJ2-1; 13 bases fit TRBD2. CDR1 and CDR2 from the germline V gene are DFQATT and SNEGSKA (reference sequence). V lost 6 bases, J lost 10 bases, and 12 bases stayed unmatched. CDR3 length: 15 amino acids. Here the CDR3 reads CSAFLGTSGNREQFF. The DNA for the CDR3 is TGCAGTGCATTTCTCGGGACTAGCGGGAACCGAGAGCAGTTCTTC.

This clonotype has at least ten counts. The chain joins TRBV12-3 or TRBV12-4 to TRBJ1-3; D is unclear. The V end was cut by 2 bases, the J end by 1 base, with 6 bases between. This CDR3 region has 14 residues. In nucleotides, the CDR3 is TGTGCCAGCAGTTTAACAGCATCTGGAAACACCATATATTTT. This encodes CASSLTASGNTIYF.

This clonotype came up a few times. The chain links TRBV24-1 to TRBJ1-5; 11 nucleotides line up with TRBD1. J gave up 7 bases and V 7 bases, and 2 bases lay outside the gene matches. There are 13 residues in the CDR3. Germline CDR1 and CDR2: KGHDR and SFDVKD. The CDR3 region has the DNA TGTGCCACCAGCGGGACAGGGGGACAGCCCCAGCATTTT. Translation gives CATSGTGGQPQHF.

The chain joins TRBV6-2 or TRBV6-3 to TRBJ1-2, with D possibly being TRBD1 (6 bases). Germline V gene data show CDR1 as MNHEY and CDR2 as SVGEGT. V was cut by 5 bases and J by 4 bases, with 11 bases left in between. The CDR3 has 13 residues. The DNA for the CDR3 is TGTGCCAGCAGTCCATGGGGGCCCTATGGCTACACCTTC. It is translated as CASSPWGPYGYTF.

This clonotype has only a few counts. The chain is built from TRBV10-3 and TRBJ2-5; 11 nucleotides align to TRBD2. This CDR3 comprises 18 residues. Per germline, CDR1 ENHRY and CDR2 SYGVKD. The ends lost 0 bases at V and 5 bases at J; junction bases unmatched: 11. CDR3 protein: CAISESRTSGREDETQYF. The DNA of the CDR3 is TGTGCCATCAGTGAGTCTAGGACTAGCGGGCGAGAGGACGAGACCCAGTACTTC.

This clonotype was detected only a few times. The chain combines TRBV20-1 with TRBJ2-1; D may be TRBD1 (5 bases). Near its end, the DNA agrees better with TRBJ2-7, so the J call may be wrong. CDR1 and CDR2 (germline): DFQATT, SNEGSKA (reference sequence). The CDR3 is made up of 14 amino acids. CDR3 loop: CSARELVRAYEQYF. The CDR3 region has the DNA TGCAGTGCTAGAGAGTTAGTCAGGGCGTACGAGCAGTACTTC.

This clonotype was counted between two and nine times. The chain is built from TRBV20-1 and TRBJ2-7; 11 bases fit TRBD1. This CDR3 is built from 16 residues. The germline gives CDR1 DFQATT, CDR2 SNEGSKA (reference sequence). This CDR3 is CSSRTKLYRDRGEQYF. The CDR3, as DNA: TGCAGCTCCCGGACCAAACTATACCGGGACAGGGGGGAGCAGTACTTC.

The V and J genes are TRBV12-3 or TRBV12-4 and TRBJ1-1; TRBD1 matches 9 bases. The CDR3 runs 15 residues. With 8 bases clipped from V and 1 base from J, the junction kept 8 bases outside the gene matches. The CDR3 coding sequence is TGTGCCAGCTCAAGACCGACAGGGGGGAACACTGAAGCTTTCTTT. It is translated as CASSRPTGGNTEAFF.

This chain uses TRBV20-1 with TRBJ2-1, with TRBD1 matching 10 bases. V trimming: 1 base; J trimming: 9 bases; junction bases outside the gene matches: 9. CDR1 and CDR2 from the germline V gene are DFQATT and SNEGSKA (reference sequence). The CDR3 has 15 amino acids. CDR3 amino acids: CSARVGGQGTGEQFF. CDR3 sequence (DNA): TGCAGTGCTAGAGTAGGGGGACAGGGGACGGGTGAGCAGTTCTTC.

V usage is TRBV20-1 and J usage is TRBJ2-7; possible D gene TRBD2, 7 bases. This CDR3 region has 17 residues. The ends were cut back, 0 bases at V and 2 bases at J, with 20 bases in the middle. Germline V gives CDR1 DFQATT, CDR2 SNEGSKA (reference sequence). This chain's CDR3 is CSARDLGLGGGPYEQYF. The CDR3 DNA reads TGCAGTGCTAGAGACCTAGGACTAGGAGGGGGTCCCTACGAGCAGTACTTC.

The chain is built from TRBV7-8 and TRBJ1-5, with 9 positions matching TRBD1. V lost 10 bases, J lost 6 bases, and 10 bases stayed unmatched. The CDR3 is 14 residues long. Germline V gives CDR1 SGHVS, CDR2 FQNEAQ. CDR3 sequence reads: CATNDRDRAQPQHF. The CDR3 bases are TGTGCCACCAATGACCGGGACAGGGCTCAGCCCCAGCATTTT.

This chain connects TRBV28 to TRBJ2-5, with 11 positions matching TRBD2. With the DNA end fitting TRBJ2-7 better, the J assignment may be wrong. CDR3 length equals 19 residues. Germline lookup yields CDR1 MDHEN and CDR2 SYDVKM. The CDR3 DNA is TGTGCCAGCAGGCCGACTAGCGGGAAGGGGAAGGGGAGCTCCTACGAGCAGTACGTC. It is translated as CASRPTSGKGKGSSYEQYV.

The CDR3 loop reads CSVTGQGDYEQYF. The CDR3 coding sequence is TGCAGTGTTACCGGACAGGGGGACTACGAGCAGTACTTC. The chain combines TRBV20-1 with TRBJ2-5, with TRBD1 identical over 10 bases. The assigned J gene may be wrong: the sequence end matches TRBJ2-7 better. Per the germline V gene, CDR1 is DFQATT and CDR2 is SNEGSKA (reference sequence). CDR3 length: 13 residues.

A few counts support this clonotype. V gene TRBV15 combines with J gene TRBJ1-1, with 7 bases aligning to TRBD1. Germline V gives CDR1 LNHNV, CDR2 YYDKDF (reference sequence). This CDR3 region has 14 residues. Trimming cost V 0 bases and J 7 bases; bases outside gene matches: 5. CDR3 amino acids: CATSRDLQGIEAFF. The CDR3 DNA follows: TGTGCCACCAGCAGAGATTTACAGGGGATTGAAGCTTTCTTT.